The T cell receptor beta chain described here comes from a study of low-dose radiotherapy and immunotherapy resistance in tumors. For the study at large: The study administered intravenous cyclophosphamide at 200 mg/m2 every two weeks, one day ahead of radiation and immunotherapy. Patients received 300 mg of oral aspirin each day across four cycles, commencing on cycle 1 day 1.

The junction had 5 bases not matched to a gene; V was cut back by 1 base and J by 4 bases. CDR3 length equals 16 residues. The germline gives CDR1 KGHDR, CDR2 SFDVKD. Priming of first-strand cDNA relied on TRAV- and TRBV-specific primers (covering alpha and beta chains). TCRs were put through 20 to 25 PCR cycles of amplification with Phusion. A constant-region primer and the V-primer adapter served as the primer pair. TCRdb re-analysed the reads in MiXCR, keeping a single row per CDR3 protein. The sample shows tens of thousands of distinct CDR3 sequences, 18% of them seen only once. This clonotype showed up many times. Stated time point: before trial treatment. Donors were treated with nivolumab, ipilimumab, aspirin, and low-dose cyclophosphamide and radiotherapy.

The sequence derives from a male donor with prostate cancer. The J gene is TRBJ2-1, the V gene TRBV24-1; the match to TRBD2 covers 8 bases. Source: PBMCs, taken before treatment. As DNA, the CDR3 is TGTGCCACCAGTGATTTAGGAGTAGCGGGGTACAATGAGCAGTTCTTC. Its translation is CATSDLGVAGYNEQFF.